Presented here are 28 T cell receptor beta chains from one specimen sequenced in a study of blood T cells in healthy people across ages (dated by TCRdb to the mid-2010s). The library was produced with 5' RACE. The second PCR ran for about 6 to 11 cycles and used a J-beta primer mix along with a sample-barcoded 5' primer. The raw public data were reprocessed by TCRdb itself: fastp quality trimming at Q25, MiXCR clonotype calling, in-frame beta chains only. Each CDR3 protein gets just one entry, which takes the most common genes and DNA from the rows behind it. The sample yields over 1,500,000 distinct CDR3 sequences; about two fifths were counted once. The ten largest clones take up around 23% of the sample. Material for sequencing was blood. The receptors originated from a human donor in good health.

This clonotype was observed a single time. This sequence joins TRBV28 and TRBJ2-7, with D unclear. CDR3 length equals 15 residues. Trimming stripped 4 bases from V and 6 bases from J, with 19 bases between. Per the germline V gene, CDR1 is MDHEN and CDR2 is SYDVKM. The DNA for the CDR3 is TGTGCCAGCAGTTCTCCGGGCCTCCTCCCCACCGAGCAGTACTTC. This codes for CASSSPGLLPTEQYF.

In nucleotides, the CDR3 is TGTGCCAGCACCTTCGGGGATTCCACCTACGAGCAGTACTTC. Its translation is CASTFGDSTYEQYF. This chain connects TRBV12-3 or TRBV12-4 to TRBJ2-7; D perhaps matches TRBD2 (5 bases). With 7 bases removed from V and 2 bases from J, the gap between germline ends came to 15 bases. This CDR3 has 14 amino acids.

The table lists this clonotype with a few counts. V gene TRBV12-3 or TRBV12-4 combines with J gene TRBJ2-7; a weak D match, TRBD1 (6 bases). This CDR3 contains 14 residues. Trimming took off 7 bases at V and 5 bases at J, with 18 bases between the two ends. Here the CDR3 DNA reads TGTGCCAGCACGCTTCGCAGTGGGGGCGACGAGCAGTACTTC. It is translated as CASTLRSGGDEQYF.

This clonotype was counted many times. The chain recombines TRBV5-5 with TRBJ1-5, with D possibly TRBD1 on 6 matching bases. This CDR3 region has 14 residues. V lost 7 bases and J 2 bases, leaving 13 bases between the germline ends. In germline, CDR1 is SGHKS, CDR2 YYEKEE (reference sequence). CDR3 in DNA: TGTGCCAGCTCCCCCGCAGGGGGCAATCAGCCCCAGCATTTT. It specifies CASSPAGGNQPQHF.

The table lists this clonotype with many counts. The rearrangement links TRBV29-1 to TRBJ2-5; possibly TRBD1 for D (5 bases). V was pared by 3 bases and J by 5 bases, with 7 bases between. CDR3 length equals 11 residues. Germline CDR1 is SQVTM and CDR2 is ANQGSEA. The CDR3 sequence: CSVEAGETQYF. CDR3 DNA sequence: TGCAGCGTTGAGGCAGGGGAGACCCAGTACTTC.

CDR3 loop: CASSYGGTPGSEAFF. The CDR3 nucleotides read TGTGCCAGCAGTTACGGGGGGACACCGGGATCTGAAGCTTTCTTT. The chain is built from TRBV6-6 and TRBJ1-1, with a weak D call TRBD1 (6 bases). Germline values: CDR1 MNHNY, CDR2 SVGAGI (reference sequence). The V gene lost 2 bases and the J gene lost 6 bases, with 16 bases spanning the gap. The CDR3 is 15 amino acids.

The rearrangement links TRBV29-1 to TRBJ1-2, with D perhaps matching TRBD1 (6 bases). This CDR3 has 12 residues. Germline V gene data show CDR1 as SQVTM and CDR2 as ANQGSEA. Trimming shortened V by 3 bases and J by 6 bases, and 11 bases separated the two germline ends. CDR3 sequence (DNA): TGCAGCGTTGATGTGGGGGGCAATGGCTACACCTTC. Protein: CSVDVGGNGYTF.

Only a few counts were recorded for this clonotype. The rearrangement uses TRBV7-2 and TRBJ1-6, with D perhaps matching TRBD1 (6 bases). The germline V gene has CDR1 SGHTA and CDR2 FQGNSA. V was cut by 2 bases and J by 8 bases, with 19 bases left in between. The CDR3 runs 17 residues. The CDR3 DNA follows: TGTGCCAGCAGCTTAAGTCAAGCAGGGAGGGGGGATTCACCCCTCCACTTT. This translates into CASSLSQAGRGDSPLHF.

The chain uses TRBV3-1 and TRBJ2-1, with 9 bases matching TRBD1. After removal of 8 bases from V and 5 bases from J, the junction contained 10 bases not matched to a gene. The CDR3 covers 15 residues. Germline values: CDR1 LGHDT, CDR2 YNNKEL (reference sequence). CDR3 nucleotide sequence: TGTGCCAGCCCACGGGGGGACAGGGTTGACAATGAGCAGTTCTTC. It is translated as CASPRGDRVDNEQFF.

J is TRBJ1-5 and V is TRBV30; tentative D call: TRBD1 (6 bases). The length of the CDR3 is 14 residues. The V and J ends lost 4 bases and 3 bases respectively, with 13 bases between them. Germline V lookup: CDR1 GTSNPN, CDR2 SVGIG (reference sequence). The CDR3: CAWTDRSLNQPQHF. The CDR3 nucleotides read TGTGCCTGGACGGACAGATCACTCAATCAGCCCCAGCATTTT.

The rearrangement joins TRBV4-3 to TRBJ2-7, with 8 bases matching TRBD1. The V and J ends lost 0 bases and 6 bases, in that order; junction bases with no gene match: 10. Germline V gene data show CDR1 as LGHNA and CDR2 as YSLEER. The CDR3 consists of 16 residues. DNA of the CDR3: TGCGCCAGCAGCCAAGATAGCACAGGGGGTTTTAGCGAGCAGTACTTC. It translates to CASSQDSTGGFSEQYF.

Details on this clonotype: Without the conserved terminal phenylalanine or tryptophan, this CDR3 likely stems from a read error. The chain is built from TRBV25-1 and TRBJ2-1, with 9 bases matching TRBD2. The length of the CDR3 is 15 residues. With V trimmed by 1 base and J by 5 bases, 3 bases remained unmatched. Germline CDR1 reads MGHDK; CDR2 reads SYGVNS. The CDR3 protein is CASSEWRGGNNEQFS. CDR3 DNA sequence: TGTGCCAGCAGTGAATGGCGGGGGGGTAACAATGAGCAGTTCTCC.

The chain combines TRBV20-1 with TRBJ2-7, with 11 nucleotides matching TRBD2. TRBJ2-5 matches the DNA end more closely, so the J call is doubtful. This CDR3 comprises 16 residues. Germline CDR1 DFQATT, CDR2 SNEGSKA (reference sequence). CDR3 in amino acids: CSARGTSGVPGETQYF. The CDR3 nucleotides read TGCAGTGCTAGGGGGACTAGCGGTGTACCGGGGGAGACCCAGTACTTC.

The chain has TRBV28 and TRBJ2-7; D ambiguous. Germline CDR1 reads MDHEN; CDR2 reads SYDVKM. Trimming took 2 bases from V and 1 from J, leaving 15 bases between them. This CDR3 has 16 amino acids. The CDR3 protein is CASSLVGQVESYEQYF. The CDR3 DNA follows: TGTGCCAGCAGTTTAGTGGGCCAGGTAGAGTCCTACGAGCAGTACTTC.

The chain is built from TRBV7-2 and TRBJ2-3; 11 bases line up with TRBD2. Losses at the gene ends were 1 base for V and 3 bases for J; bases not matched to a gene: 6. The germline V gene encodes CDR1 SGHTA and CDR2 FQGNSA. The CDR3 consists of 17 residues. DNA of the CDR3: TGTGCCAGCAGCTTAGTACTAGCGGGGGATATTACAGATACGCAGTATTTT. Translated: CASSLVLAGDITDTQYF.

This rearrangement joins TRBV2 to TRBJ2-5, with a tentative D call TRBD1 (7 bases). The closer fit of TRBJ2-7 to the DNA end suggests the J call may be wrong. The CDR3 contains 14 residues. Germline assignment: CDR1 SNHLY and CDR2 FYNNEI. CDR3 nucleotides: TGTGCCAGCCAGGAGGAGGGGGCAATTTACGAGCAGTACTTC. The encoded protein is CASQEEGAIYEQYF.

The V and J genes are TRBV30 and TRBJ1-1, with D possibly being TRBD1 (6 bases). From germline, CDR1 is GTSNPN and CDR2 SVGIG (reference sequence). V was pared by 4 bases and J by 0 bases, with 12 bases between. The CDR3 contains 14 residues. The CDR3 region is CAWKPRGVNTEAFF. The CDR3 DNA reads TGTGCCTGGAAGCCCAGGGGCGTGAACACTGAAGCTTTCTTT.

Details on this clonotype: An end of the junction differs from the germline gene, which may be a read error. The rearrangement uses TRBV2 and TRBJ1-5; D gene ambiguous. The CDR3 is 13 amino acids. Looked up from germline, CDR1 is SNHLY and CDR2 is FYNNEI. CDR3 nucleotides: TGTGCCAGCAGTGAAAGTCGCAATCGGCCCCAGCATTTT. This translates into CASSESRNRPQHF.

The V call is TRBV14, the J call TRBJ1-2; D is uncertain. There are 13 residues in the CDR3. The V gene's germline CDR1 is SGHDN and CDR2 FVKESK. Trimming shortened V by 2 bases and J by 6 bases, and 10 bases separated the two germline ends. This CDR3 is CASSQQANHGYTF. The DNA for the CDR3 is TGTGCCAGCAGCCAACAGGCGAACCATGGCTACACCTTC. Complete variable domain (other parts from reference TRBV14 and TRBJ1-2): EAGVTQFPSHSVIEKGQTVTLRCDPISGHDNLYWYRRVMGKEIKFLLHFVKESKQDESGMPNNRFLAERTGGTYSTLKVQPAELEDSGVYFCASSQQANHGYTFGSGTRLTVV.

A word on this clonotype: Germline and junction disagree at one end, which may indicate a read error. The chain has TRBV10-1 and TRBJ1-1; D gene unclear. Germline V lookup: CDR1 WNHNN, CDR2 SYGVQD (reference sequence). This CDR3 spans 14 amino acids. Here the CDR3 reads CASGESDGNTEAFF. CDR3 sequence (DNA): TGCGCCAGCGGTGAGTCTGATGGGAACACTGAAGCTTTCTTT.

The chain combines TRBV5-6 with TRBJ2-1; TRBD2 matches at 7 bases. Germline assignment: CDR1 SGHDT and CDR2 YYEEEE. V dropped 5 bases and J dropped 7; count of bases not matched to a gene: 15. The CDR3 loop spans 16 amino acids. CDR3 protein: CASSWDYTPGGNEQFF. The CDR3 DNA is TGTGCCAGCAGTTGGGACTACACCCCCGGGGGGAATGAGCAGTTCTTC.

This sequence joins TRBV12-3 or TRBV12-4 and TRBJ2-1; TRBD2 is a possible D gene (6 bases). The V end was cut by 5 bases, the J end by 8 bases, with 16 bases between. The CDR3 covers 14 residues. CDR3: CASSRTIEVDEQFF. In DNA form, the CDR3 reads TGTGCCAGCAGTCGGACTATCGAGGTCGATGAGCAGTTCTTC.

This rearrangement joins TRBV2 to TRBJ1-6; 8 bases line up with TRBD1. The germline V gene encodes CDR1 SNHLY and CDR2 FYNNEI. CDR3 size: 14 residues. V shed 2 bases and J 8 bases; nucleotides not matched to a gene: 2. Here the CDR3 DNA reads TGTGCCAGCAGTGAAAACAGGGGGGATTCACCCCTCCACTTT. This encodes CASSENRGDSPLHF.

The chain has TRBV9 and TRBJ2-1; no firm D call. The V gene's germline CDR1 is SGDLS and CDR2 YYNGEE. The germline V and J ends were trimmed by 0 bases and 0 bases, with 10 bases remaining between them. CDR3 size: 16 residues. The CDR3 DNA is TGTGCCAGCAGCGTAGATTGGCTGAGCTCCTACAATGAGCAGTTCTTC. It specifies CASSVDWLSSYNEQFF.

In this sample, this clonotype turned up many times. The chain has TRBV12-3 or TRBV12-4 and TRBJ1-5; D is uncertain. The CDR3 covers 12 residues. V gave up 3 bases and J gave up 4 bases, with 4 bases separating them. CDR3 coding DNA: TGTGCCAGCAGTTTCACAAATCAGCCCCAGCATTTT. Protein sequence: CASSFTNQPQHF.

The chain employs TRBV7-2 and TRBJ1-2; weak D call: TRBD1 (5 bases). Germline V gene sequence: CDR1 SGHTA, CDR2 FQGNSA. V dropped 3 bases and J dropped 3 bases, with 8 bases sitting between them. This CDR3 region has 13 residues. CDR3 bases: TGTGCCAGCAGCTTCCCGGGACACTATGGCTACACCTTC. Protein: CASSFPGHYGYTF.

This clonotype has ten or more counts. V and J are TRBV5-1 and TRBJ1-2; possibly TRBD1 for D (5 bases). CDR1 SGHRS and CDR2 YFSETQ come from the germline V gene. Between the trimmed V and J ends, which lost 3 bases and 2 bases, there was a span of 8 bases. The CDR3 is 13 amino acids. CDR3 in DNA: TGCGCCAGCAGCTCGCCAGGGAACTATGGCTACACCTTC. This translates into CASSSPGNYGYTF.

This clonotype was seen a single time. J is TRBJ2-1 and V is TRBV5-1, with D hard to call. V gave up 2 bases and J gave up 8 bases, with 11 bases separating them. Germline values: CDR1 SGHRS, CDR2 YFSETQ. The CDR3 loop spans 13 amino acids. Written as DNA, the CDR3 is TGCGCCAGCAGCTTCCGGGTCAACGATGAGCAGTTCTTC. This codes for CASSFRVNDEQFF.